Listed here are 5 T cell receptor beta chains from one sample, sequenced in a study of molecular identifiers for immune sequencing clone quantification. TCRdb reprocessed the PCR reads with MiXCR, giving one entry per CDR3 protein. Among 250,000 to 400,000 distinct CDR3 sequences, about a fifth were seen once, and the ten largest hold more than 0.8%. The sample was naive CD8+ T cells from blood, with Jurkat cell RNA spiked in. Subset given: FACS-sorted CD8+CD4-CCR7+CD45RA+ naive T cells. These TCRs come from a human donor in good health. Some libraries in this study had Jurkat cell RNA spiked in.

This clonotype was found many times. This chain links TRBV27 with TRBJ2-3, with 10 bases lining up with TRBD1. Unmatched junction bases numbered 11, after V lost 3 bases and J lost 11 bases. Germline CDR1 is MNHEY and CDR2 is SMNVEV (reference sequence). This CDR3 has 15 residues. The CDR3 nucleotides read TGTGCCAGCAGTTTTATGGGGACAGGGGAGGTAGAGCAGTATTTT. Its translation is CASSFMGTGEVEQYF.

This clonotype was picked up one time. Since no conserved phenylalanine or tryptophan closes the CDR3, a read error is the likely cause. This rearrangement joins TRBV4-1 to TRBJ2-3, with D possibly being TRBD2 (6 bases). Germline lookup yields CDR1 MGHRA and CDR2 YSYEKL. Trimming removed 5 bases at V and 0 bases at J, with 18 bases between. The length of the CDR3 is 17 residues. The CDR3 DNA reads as TGCGCCAGCAGCTTGGAGCAGGTAGCGGAGAGCACAGATACGCAGTATCTT. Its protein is CASSLEQVAESTDTQYL.

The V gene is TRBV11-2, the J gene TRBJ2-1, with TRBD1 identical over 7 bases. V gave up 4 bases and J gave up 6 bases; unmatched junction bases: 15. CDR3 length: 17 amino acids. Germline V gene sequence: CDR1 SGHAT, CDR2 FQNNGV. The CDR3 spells CASSSRTGTAPSNEQFF. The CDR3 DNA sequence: TGTGCCAGCAGCTCAAGAACCGGGACAGCTCCATCCAATGAGCAGTTCTTC.

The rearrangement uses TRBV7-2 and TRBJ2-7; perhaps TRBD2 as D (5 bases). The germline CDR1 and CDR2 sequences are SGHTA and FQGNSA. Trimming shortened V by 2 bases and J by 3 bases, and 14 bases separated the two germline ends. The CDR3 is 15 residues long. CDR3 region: CASSLLFPSSYEQYF. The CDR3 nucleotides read TGTGCCAGCAGCTTACTGTTCCCTAGCAGCTACGAGCAGTACTTC. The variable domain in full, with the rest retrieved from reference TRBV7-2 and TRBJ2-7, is GAGVSQSPSNKVTEKGKDVELRCDPISGHTALYWYRQSLGQGLEFLIYFQGNSAPDKSGLPSDRFSAERTGGSVSTLTIQRTQQEDSAVYLCASSLLFPSSYEQYFGPGTRLTVT.

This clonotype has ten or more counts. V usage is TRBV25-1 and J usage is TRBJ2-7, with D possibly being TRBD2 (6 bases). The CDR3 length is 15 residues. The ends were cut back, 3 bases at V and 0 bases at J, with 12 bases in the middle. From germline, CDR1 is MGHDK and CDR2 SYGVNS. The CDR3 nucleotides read TGTGCCAGCAGTGATCCAGCAGCGGGCTCCTACGAGCAGTACTTC. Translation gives CASSDPAAGSYEQYF.